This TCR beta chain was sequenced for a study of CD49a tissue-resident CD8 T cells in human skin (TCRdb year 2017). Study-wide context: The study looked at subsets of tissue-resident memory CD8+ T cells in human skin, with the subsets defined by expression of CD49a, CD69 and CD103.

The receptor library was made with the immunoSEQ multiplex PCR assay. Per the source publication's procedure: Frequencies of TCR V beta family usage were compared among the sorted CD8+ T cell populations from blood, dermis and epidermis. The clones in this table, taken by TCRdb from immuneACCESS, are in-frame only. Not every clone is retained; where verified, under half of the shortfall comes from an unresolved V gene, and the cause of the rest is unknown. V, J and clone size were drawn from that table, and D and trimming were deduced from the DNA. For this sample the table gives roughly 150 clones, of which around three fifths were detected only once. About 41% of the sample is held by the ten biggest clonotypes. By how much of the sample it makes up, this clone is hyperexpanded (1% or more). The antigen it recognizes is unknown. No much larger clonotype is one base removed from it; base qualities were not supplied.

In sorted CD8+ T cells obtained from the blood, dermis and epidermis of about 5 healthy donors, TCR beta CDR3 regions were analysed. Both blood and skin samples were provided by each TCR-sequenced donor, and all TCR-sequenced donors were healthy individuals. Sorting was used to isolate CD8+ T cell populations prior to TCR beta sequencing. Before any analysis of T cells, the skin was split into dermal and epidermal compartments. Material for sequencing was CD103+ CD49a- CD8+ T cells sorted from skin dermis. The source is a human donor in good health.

This receptor carries the CDR3 CASNTGNEKLFF. The DNA reads TGTGCCAGCAACACCGGGAATGAAAAACTGTTTTTT. This chain is built from TRBV7-9 and TRBJ1-4; the D gene is not confidently resolved. The germline V gene (reference sequence) yields SEHNR for CDR1 and FQNEAQ for CDR2. The CDR3 spans 12 residues, from the cysteine through the phenylalanine. The CDR3 DNA has 36 bases and is translated from base 1. A distance of 8 bases separates the germline ends of V and J, which lose 7 bases and 5 bases respectively.